This TCR beta chain came from a study of cytomegalovirus exposure and HLA in healthy donors. Study-wide points: Both high specificity and high sensitivity reportedly marked the classifier's diagnosis of cytomegalovirus status. A later analysis linked around 15,000 TCR beta sequences to HLA alleles at 0.05 false discovery rate.

The germline CDR1 and CDR2 sequences are LGHNT and FRNRAP. V lost 6 bases, J lost 9 bases, and 10 bases stayed unmatched. There are 16 residues in the CDR3. As concerns this clone: Its antigen is not identified.

The PCR had 60 Vbeta and 13 Jbeta primers. The method was immunoSEQ multiplex PCR; TCRdb's version includes in-frame clones alone and lacks a portion of them. This table holds approximately 170,000 clones, around 75% found once. This TCR derives from a human donor in good health. The chain recombines TRBV12-5 with TRBJ2-1; 14 nucleotides align to TRBD2. Sequenced input: PBMCs. CDR3 bases: TGTGCTAGTGGGACCATGACTAGCGGGGGGGCCGGTGAGCAGTTCTTC. Translating it yields CASGTMTSGGAGEQFF.